Detailed here is one TCR beta chain. Sequenced by immunoSEQ multiplex PCR; TCRdb stores in-frame clones only, minus some. Of around 200,000 clones listed, roughly 88% are singletons. This sample is drawn from a study of blood T cell repertoires in COVID-19. Study information: The analysed material was cDNA or gDNA that came from T cells, B-cell-depleted T cells, or PBMCs.

CDR1 and CDR2 (germline): MNHEY, SMNVEV (reference sequence). The CDR3 consists of 14 residues. Trimming shortened V by 5 bases and J by 9 bases, and 17 bases separated the two germline ends. Living in 25 or so US areas, the participants were between roughly 18 and 90 years of age. Sequenced input: PBMCs or T cells enriched from blood (not recorded which). The sequence derives from a man between 40 and 49 years old with acute COVID-19. The J gene is TRBJ2-1, the V gene TRBV27; TRBD2 is a possible D gene (6 bases). The CDR3 nucleotides are TGTGCCAGCAGTCCGGGACTCCTTCTGGGTGAGCAGTTCTTC. Protein product: CASSPGLLLGEQFF.